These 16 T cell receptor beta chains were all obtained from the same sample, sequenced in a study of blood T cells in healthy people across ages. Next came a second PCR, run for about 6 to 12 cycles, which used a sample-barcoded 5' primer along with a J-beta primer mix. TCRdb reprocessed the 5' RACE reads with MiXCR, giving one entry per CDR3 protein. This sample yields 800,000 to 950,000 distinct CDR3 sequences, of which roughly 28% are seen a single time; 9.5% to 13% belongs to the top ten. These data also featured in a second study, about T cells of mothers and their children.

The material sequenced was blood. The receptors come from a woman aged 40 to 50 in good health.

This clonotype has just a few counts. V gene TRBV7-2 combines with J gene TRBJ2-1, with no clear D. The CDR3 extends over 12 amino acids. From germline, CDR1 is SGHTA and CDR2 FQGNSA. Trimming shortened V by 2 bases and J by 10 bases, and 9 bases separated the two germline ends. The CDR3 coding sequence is TGTGCCAGCAGCTTAAGGGCTGTAGAGCAGTTCTTC. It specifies CASSLRAVEQFF.

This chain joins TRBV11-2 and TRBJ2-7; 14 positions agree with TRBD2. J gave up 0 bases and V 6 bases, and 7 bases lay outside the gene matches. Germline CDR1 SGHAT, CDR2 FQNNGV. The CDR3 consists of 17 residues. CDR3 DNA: TGTGCCAGCAGAGTGGGACTAGCGGGGGATAGCTCCTACGAGCAGTACTTC. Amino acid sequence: CASRVGLAGDSSYEQYF.

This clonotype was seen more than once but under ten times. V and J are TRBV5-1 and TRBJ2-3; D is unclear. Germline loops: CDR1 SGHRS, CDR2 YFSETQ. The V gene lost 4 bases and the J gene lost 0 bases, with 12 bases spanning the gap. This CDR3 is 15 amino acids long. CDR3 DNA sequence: TGCGCCAGCAGCCCTCAGACAACTAGCACAGATACGCAGTATTTT. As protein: CASSPQTTSTDTQYF.

CDR3 amino acids: CATSRHRGSNQPQHF. DNA for the CDR3: TGTGCCACCAGCAGACACAGGGGGAGCAATCAGCCCCAGCATTTT. The rearrangement uses TRBV15 and TRBJ1-5, with TRBD1 matching 8 bases. Germline CDR1 is LNHNV and CDR2 is YYDKDF (reference sequence). This CDR3 contains 15 residues. V was pared by 2 bases and J by 1 base, with 1 base of the junction left unmatched.

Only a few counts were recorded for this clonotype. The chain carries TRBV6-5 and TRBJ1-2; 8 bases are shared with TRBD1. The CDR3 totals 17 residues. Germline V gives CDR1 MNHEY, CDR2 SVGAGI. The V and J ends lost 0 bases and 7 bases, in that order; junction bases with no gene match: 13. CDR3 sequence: CASSYSDVWTGNSGYTF. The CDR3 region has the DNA TGTGCCAGCAGTTACTCGGACGTGTGGACAGGGAATTCTGGCTACACCTTC.

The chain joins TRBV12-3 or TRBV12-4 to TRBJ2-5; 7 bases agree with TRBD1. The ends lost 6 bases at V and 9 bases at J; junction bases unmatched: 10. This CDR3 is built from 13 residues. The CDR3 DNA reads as TGTGCCAGCAGAGGGACAGTGGTGGAGGCCCAGTACTTC. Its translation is CASRGTVVEAQYF.

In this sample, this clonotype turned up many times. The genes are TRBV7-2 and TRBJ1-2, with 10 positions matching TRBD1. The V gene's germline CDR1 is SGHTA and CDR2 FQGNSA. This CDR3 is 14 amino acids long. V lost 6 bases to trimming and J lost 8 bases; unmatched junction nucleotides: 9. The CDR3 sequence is CASRRQGAPLGYTF. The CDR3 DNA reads TGTGCCAGCAGGAGACAGGGGGCTCCTTTAGGCTACACCTTC.

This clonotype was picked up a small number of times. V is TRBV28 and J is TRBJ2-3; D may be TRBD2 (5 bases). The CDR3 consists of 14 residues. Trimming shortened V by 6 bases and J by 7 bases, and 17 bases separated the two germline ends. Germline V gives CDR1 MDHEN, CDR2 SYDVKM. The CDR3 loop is CASSIIRGTYTQYF. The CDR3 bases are TGTGCCAGCAGCATAATCCGGGGAACCTATACGCAGTATTTT.

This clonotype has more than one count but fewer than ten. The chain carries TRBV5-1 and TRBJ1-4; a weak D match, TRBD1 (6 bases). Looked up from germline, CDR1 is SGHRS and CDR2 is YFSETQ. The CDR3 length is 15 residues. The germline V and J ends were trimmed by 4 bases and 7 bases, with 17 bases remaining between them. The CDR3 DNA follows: TGCGCCAGCAGCCCAAACGGAGGGGGAAGTGAAAAACTGTTTTTT. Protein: CASSPNGGGSEKLFF. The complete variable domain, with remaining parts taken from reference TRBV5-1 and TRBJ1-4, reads KAGVTQTPRYLIKTRGQQVTLSCSPISGHRSVSWYQQTPGQGLQFLFEYFSETQRNKGNFPGRFSGRQFSNSRSEMNVSTLELGDSALYLCASSPNGGGSEKLFFGSGTQLSVL.

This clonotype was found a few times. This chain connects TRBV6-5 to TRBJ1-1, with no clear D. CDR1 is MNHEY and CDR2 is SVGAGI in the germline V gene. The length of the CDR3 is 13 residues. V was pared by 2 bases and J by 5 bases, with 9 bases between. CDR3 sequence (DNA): TGTGCCAGCAGTTACGAGGACTTTACTGAAGCTTTCTTT. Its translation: CASSYEDFTEAFF.

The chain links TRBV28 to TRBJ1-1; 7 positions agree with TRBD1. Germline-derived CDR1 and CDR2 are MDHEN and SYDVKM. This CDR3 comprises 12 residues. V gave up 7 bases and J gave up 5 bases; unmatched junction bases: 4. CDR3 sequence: CASIQQGTEAFF. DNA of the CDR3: TGTGCCAGCATCCAACAGGGGACTGAAGCTTTCTTT.

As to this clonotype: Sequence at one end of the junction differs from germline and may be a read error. The CDR3 is CAASRDRGAETQYF. The DNA for the CDR3 is TGTGCCGCCAGCAGAGATCGTGGTGCAGAGACCCAGTACTTC. The J gene is TRBJ2-5, the V gene TRBV15; no reliable D call. The CDR3 runs 14 residues. The germline V gene encodes CDR1 LNHNV and CDR2 YYDKDF (reference sequence).

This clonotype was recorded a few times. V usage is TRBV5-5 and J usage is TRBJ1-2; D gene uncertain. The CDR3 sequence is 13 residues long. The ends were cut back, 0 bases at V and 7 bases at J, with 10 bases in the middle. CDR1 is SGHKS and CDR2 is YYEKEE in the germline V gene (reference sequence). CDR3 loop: CASSLGRYRGYTF. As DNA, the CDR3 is TGTGCCAGCAGCTTGGGCCGATACCGTGGCTACACCTTC.

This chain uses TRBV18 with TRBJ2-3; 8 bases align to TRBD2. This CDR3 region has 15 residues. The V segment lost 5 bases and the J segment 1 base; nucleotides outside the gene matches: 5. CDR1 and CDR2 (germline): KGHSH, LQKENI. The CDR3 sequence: CASSENSGGTDTQYF. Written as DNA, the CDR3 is TGTGCCAGCTCAGAAAATAGCGGGGGCACAGATACGCAGTATTTT.

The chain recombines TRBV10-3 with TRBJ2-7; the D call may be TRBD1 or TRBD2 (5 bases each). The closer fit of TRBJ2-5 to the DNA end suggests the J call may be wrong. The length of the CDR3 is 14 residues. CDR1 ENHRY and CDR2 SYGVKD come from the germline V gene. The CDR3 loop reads CAISDIGTWETQYF. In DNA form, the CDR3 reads TGTGCCATCAGTGACATCGGGACGTGGGAGACCCAGTACTTC.

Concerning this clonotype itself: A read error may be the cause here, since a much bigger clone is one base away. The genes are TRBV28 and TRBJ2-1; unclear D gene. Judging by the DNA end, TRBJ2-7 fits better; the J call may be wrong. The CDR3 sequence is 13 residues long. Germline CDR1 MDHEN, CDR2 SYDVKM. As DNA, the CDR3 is TGTGCCAGCAGTTTTAGGCGGTACAATGAGCAGTACTTC. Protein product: CASSFRRYNEQYF.